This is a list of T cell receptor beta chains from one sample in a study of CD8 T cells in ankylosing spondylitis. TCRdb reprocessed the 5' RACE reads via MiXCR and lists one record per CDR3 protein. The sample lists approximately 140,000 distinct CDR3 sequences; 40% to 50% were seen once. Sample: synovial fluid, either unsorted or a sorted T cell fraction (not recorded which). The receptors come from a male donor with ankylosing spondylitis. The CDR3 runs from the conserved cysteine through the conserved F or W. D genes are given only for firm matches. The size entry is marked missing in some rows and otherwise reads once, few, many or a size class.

TGTGCCAGCAGTTACTCTGGACGGCCCACAGATACGCAGTATTTT	CASSYSGRPTDTQYF	TRBV28	TRBJ2-3	NA	many
TGCGCCAGCAGCCAAGATCGGGGTAGCGGGAGGTTTGAGCAGTTCTTC	CASSQDRGSGRFEQFF	TRBV4-3	TRBJ2-1	TRBD2	few
TGTGCCAGCAGCTTAGCGTGGGTCAGGGGGAATGAAAAACTGTTTTTT	CASSLAWVRGNEKLFF	TRBV7-8	TRBJ1-4	TRBD1	NA
TGCGCCAGCAGCCAAGTCCTAGCGGGAACAACAGATACGCAGTATTTT	CASSQVLAGTTDTQYF	TRBV4-3	TRBJ2-3	TRBD2	NA
TGTGCCAGCAGGGGACTTAGCGGGAGCACCTACAATGAGCAGTTCTTC	CASRGLSGSTYNEQFF	TRBV7-9	TRBJ2-1	TRBD2	NA
TGTGCCAGCAGCGTACTGGGGACCACCGGGGAGCTGTTTTTT	CASSVLGTTGELFF	TRBV9	TRBJ2-2	NA	NA
TGCAGTGCTAGAGATGCAGGGTTACTATCTGGAAACACCATATATTTT	CSARDAGLLSGNTIYF	TRBV20-1	TRBJ1-3	NA	few
TGTGCCAGCAGTTTTAGGACTCACACAGATACGCAGTATTTT	CASSFRTHTDTQYF	TRBV6-2/TRBV6-3	TRBJ2-3	NA	NA
TGTGCCACCAGCAGAGAGGGGGACGGTCCGAACACCGGGGAGCTGTTTTTT	CATSREGDGPNTGELFF	TRBV15	TRBJ2-2	NA	many
TGTGCCACCAGCAGAGATGGAGGAGCGGGGGGCACAGATACGCAGTATTTT	CATSRDGGAGGTDTQYF	TRBV15	TRBJ2-3	TRBD2	NA
TGTGCCAGCAGCCAAGATCCCCGGGCTCGGATCAATGAGCAGTTCTTC	CASSQDPRARINEQFF	TRBV3-1	TRBJ2-1	NA	NA
TGTGCCAGCAGCGAAGATGAAAACATTCAGTACTTC	CASSEDENIQYF	TRBV28	TRBJ2-4	NA	many
TGTGCCAGCAGCTCTCCCGGGAGCGGGGAGACCTACGAGCAGTACTTC	CASSSPGSGETYEQYF	TRBV11-2	TRBJ2-7	TRBD2	NA
TGTGCCAGCAGCTTGTTGCTACTAGCGGACGGGGGTGGGGAGCTGTTTTTT	CASSLLLLADGGGELFF	TRBV5-5	TRBJ2-2	TRBD2	NA
TGTGCCAGCAGTCCGATGAGGAATGAGCAGTTCTTC	CASSPMRNEQFF	TRBV27	TRBJ2-1	NA	NA
TGCGCCAGCAGCCCTATGGTTGTTGGGGGAGATCAGCCCCAGCATTTT	CASSPMVVGGDQPQHF	TRBV4-1	TRBJ1-5	NA	NA
TGCGCCAGCAGCCAAACTAAGGAAAGCTACAATGAGCAGTTCTTC	CASSQTKESYNEQFF	TRBV4-1	TRBJ2-1	NA	NA
TGTGCCACCAGCAGAGTATTGAGGGACGAAGGGGGAGAGACCCAGTACTTC	CATSRVLRDEGGETQYF	TRBV15	TRBJ2-5	NA	NA
TGTGCCAGCAGCGTAGAACCGGGACAGGAAAATTCACCCCTCCAGGCACCCCTCCACTTT	CASSVEPGQENSPLQAPLHF	TRBV9	TRBJ1-6	TRBD1	NA